This entry describes one T cell receptor (beta chain). Antigen: not known. Method: immunoSEQ multiplex PCR; TCRdb's copy keeps in-frame clones and lacks some. The repertoire holds over 120,000 clones, with roughly 88% as singletons. The source of the sample is a study of T cell responses to AZD1222 COVID-19 vaccine. The ends were cut back, 2 bases at V and 14 bases at J, with 11 bases in the middle. This CDR3 is 11 amino acids long. CDR1 MNHNS and CDR2 SASEGT come from the germline V gene. General study findings and limits: Spike-specific TCR breadth and depth rose after two AZD1222 doses. Close to half of all spike-specific TCRs reportedly target regions of the variants that are unmutated. At baseline, seropositivity was found in only 6 or 7 AZD1222 recipients.

This material consisted of peripheral blood, taken on day 0 of AZD1222 vaccination. The receptor comes from an adult in good health. The chain joins TRBV6-1 to TRBJ2-3; D call uncertain. CDR3 nucleotide sequence: TGTGCCAGCAGTGAAAGTCCGGTTCGGTATTTT. This encodes CASSESPVRYF.